Below are 8 T cell receptor beta chains sequenced from a single sample in a study of blood T cell repertoires in COVID-19. The table came from immunoSEQ multiplex PCR; TCRdb's copy has only in-frame clones and leaves some out. The table includes 95,000 to 110,000 clones, about 92% detected once. Sequencing input: peripheral blood. The receptors shown here come from a woman of 80 years or more in a cohort sampled during active COVID-19.

As concerns this clone: Compared with germline, one end of the junction differs, possibly owing to a read error. The chain recombines TRBV7-7 with TRBJ2-5; 7 bases line up with TRBD2. CDR1 is SSHAT and CDR2 is FNYEAQ in the germline V gene (reference sequence). CDR3 length: 15 residues. The CDR3 nucleotides read TGTGCTAGCAGCTTATCGGGAGGTTTTCAAGAGACCCAGTACTTC. This gives the protein CASSLSGGFQETQYF.

The rearrangement uses TRBV3-1 (or the pseudogene TRBV3-2) and TRBJ2-1; D may be TRBD1 (6 bases). This CDR3 contains 17 residues. CDR1 and CDR2 from the germline V gene are LGHDT and YNNKEL (reference sequence). V was shortened by 5 bases and J by 6 bases, with 23 bases between the two germline ends. The CDR3 nucleotides are TGTGCCAGCAGCACACATTACAGGGAAAGGAGAAGCAATGAGCAGTTCTTC. Translation gives CASSTHYRERRSNEQFF.

The chain has TRBV3-1 (or the pseudogene TRBV3-2) and TRBJ2-1, with 9 bases aligning to TRBD2. V lost 6 bases to trimming and J lost 0 bases; unmatched junction nucleotides: 12. CDR3 size: 18 residues. CDR1 is LGHDT, CDR2 YNNKEL, per germline (reference sequence). The CDR3 coding sequence is TGTGCCAGCAGGCCCGGGACTAGCTCCCTGAGCTCCTACAATGAGCAGTTCTTC. This translates into CASRPGTSSLSSYNEQFF.

The rearrangement joins TRBV5-1 to TRBJ2-1, with 9 bases matching TRBD2. The CDR3 is made up of 15 amino acids. Trimming cost V 0 bases and J 7 bases; bases outside gene matches: 5. Germline assignment: CDR1 SGHRS and CDR2 YFSETQ. The CDR3 DNA reads TGCGCCAGCAGCTTGGTAGCGGGGGAGTTGAATGAGCAGTTCTTC. It specifies CASSLVAGELNEQFF.

The V call is TRBV5-1, the J call TRBJ2-3; 9 bases map to TRBD2. The CDR3 has 16 residues. With 4 bases clipped from V and 2 bases from J, the junction kept 8 bases outside the gene matches. Germline CDR1 SGHRS, CDR2 YFSETQ. The CDR3 DNA is TGCGCCAGCAGCGTTCCGGGACTAGCTTACACAGATACGCAGTATTTT. Protein: CASSVPGLAYTDTQYF.

V usage is TRBV3-1 (or the pseudogene TRBV3-2) and J usage is TRBJ1-5; 9 bases agree with TRBD1. Trimming took 6 bases from V and 3 from J; bases not matched to a gene: 9. The CDR3 length is 16 residues. The germline V gene has CDR1 LGHDT and CDR2 YNNKEL (reference sequence). The CDR3 DNA follows: TGTGCCAGCAGACAGAGTACAGGGGGCTTCAATCAGCCCCAGCATTTT. Its protein product is CASRQSTGGFNQPQHF.

V and J are TRBV3-1 (or the pseudogene TRBV3-2) and TRBJ2-7; D perhaps matches TRBD1 (5 bases). The CDR3 is 14 amino acids. The V end was cut by 0 bases, the J end by 4 bases, with 10 bases between. Germline CDR1 is LGHDT and CDR2 is YNNKEL (reference sequence). CDR3 in DNA: TGTGCCAGCAGCCAAGATTGGGGCCGGTACGAGCAGTACTTC. Its translation: CASSQDWGRYEQYF.

This chain joins TRBV6-5 and TRBJ1-2, with D tentatively TRBD1 (6 bases). This CDR3 contains 14 residues. Germline CDR1 MNHEY, CDR2 SVGAGI. V dropped 0 bases and J dropped 6 bases, with 11 bases sitting between them. CDR3 amino acids: CASSYSSGANGYTF. The DNA of the CDR3 is TGTGCCAGCAGTTACTCATCAGGGGCAAATGGCTACACCTTC.